This T cell receptor (beta chain) comes out of a study of T cells after yellow fever vaccination. The CDR3 is 15 residues long. Germline V lookup: CDR1 ENHRY, CDR2 SYGVKD. Unmatched junction bases numbered 5, after V lost 5 bases and J lost 4 bases. Note on this clonotype: What it recognizes is unknown.

One entry per CDR3 protein, called by TCRdb with MiXCR from the 5' RACE reads. The repertoire has some 340,000 distinct CDR3 sequences, about 10% of them found once; the top ten carry approximately 3%. Study findings and constraints: The secondary response showed a weaker magnitude and a faster peak, day 5 versus 15. Some clonotypes were seen in both the CD4 and the CD8 compartments. These made up a small share and likely arose from convergent recombination.

The chain recombines TRBV10-3 with TRBJ2-1; 10 bases map to TRBD1. The sequence came from a man aged 18 to 35 who received the YFV17D yellow fever vaccine. The source material was CD4+ T cells sorted from PBMCs, sampled 45 days after the yellow fever booster vaccination. CDR3 nucleotide sequence: TGTGCCATCAGTCAAGGGGGACAGGGGTACAATGAGCAGTTCTTC. Residues: CAISQGGQGYNEQFF.